The 11 T cell receptor beta chains presented below share a single source sample, sequenced in a study of blood T cell repertoires in COVID-19. Sequencing was performed with immunoSEQ multiplex PCR; in TCRdb, only in-frame clones are kept and a portion is missing. Of about 270,000 clones detected, just under 90% appear once; the ten largest clones hold about 4%. Sequencing input: PBMCs or T cells enriched from blood (not recorded which). The receptors shown here come from a woman in her twenties or thirties with acute COVID-19.

The J gene is TRBJ2-1, the V gene TRBV24-1; 8 nucleotides align to TRBD2. V was pared by 0 bases and J by 8 bases, with 11 bases of the junction left unmatched. The CDR3 consists of 17 residues. Germline CDR1 reads KGHDR; CDR2 reads SFDVKD. The CDR3 region is CATSDLSGGRFGDEQFF. For the CDR3, the DNA is TGTGCCACCAGTGATTTGTCTGGCGGGAGGTTTGGCGATGAGCAGTTCTTC.

This clone was detected once. The chain combines TRBV15 with TRBJ2-3, with 10 bases identical to TRBD2. The CDR3 is 15 residues long. The V segment lost 4 bases and the J segment 3 bases; nucleotides outside the gene matches: 4. The germline gives CDR1 LNHNV, CDR2 YYDKDF (reference sequence). CDR3: CATSTRTSGTDTQYF. CDR3 coding DNA: TGTGCCACCAGCACCCGGACTAGCGGTACAGATACGCAGTATTTT.

The chain couples TRBV28 to TRBJ2-7, with D perhaps TRBD1 (6 bases). Trimming shortened V by 1 base and J by 2 bases, and 21 bases separated the two germline ends. Germline V gives CDR1 MDHEN, CDR2 SYDVKM. The CDR3 is 18 amino acids. In nucleotides, the CDR3 is TGTGCCAGCAGTTTATATGAGGGTGTGAGGGCAGGGGCCTACGAGCAGTACTTC. This sequence encodes CASSLYEGVRAGAYEQYF.

V and J are TRBV6-4 and TRBJ1-2, with TRBD1 identical over 9 bases. The junction had 7 bases not matched to a gene; V was cut back by 6 bases and J by 2 bases. Germline V gene lookup returns CDR1 MRHNA and CDR2 SNTAGT. CDR3 length: 15 residues. DNA of the CDR3: TGTGCCAGCAGCCCCACAGGGGGCGAAAACTATGGCTACACCTTC. This translates into CASSPTGGENYGYTF.

This chain uses TRBV4-1 with TRBJ2-1, with 8 positions matching TRBD1. Germline CDR1 MGHRA, CDR2 YSYEKL. V shed 4 bases and J 5 bases; nucleotides not matched to a gene: 4. The CDR3 runs to 14 residues. The CDR3 region has the DNA TGCGCCAGCAGCCTCAGGGGGCTAGACAATGAGCAGTTCTTC. Amino acid sequence: CASSLRGLDNEQFF.

The chain joins TRBV30 to TRBJ1-5; tentative D call: TRBD1 (5 bases). V lost 0 bases, J lost 6 bases, and 12 bases lay in between. Germline CDR1 GTSNPN, CDR2 SVGIG (reference sequence). The length of the CDR3 is 14 residues. CDR3 coding DNA: TGTGCCTGGAGTGTAGAAAGGGGCCGTCAGCCCCAGCATTTT. As protein: CAWSVERGRQPQHF.

This chain joins TRBV5-1 and TRBJ2-1; tentatively, D is TRBD2 (5 bases). There are 15 residues in the CDR3. Germline V gene data show CDR1 as SGHRS and CDR2 as YFSETQ. The V and J ends lost 1 base and 7 bases respectively, with 15 bases between them. This CDR3 reads CASSLIRGRGNEQFF. The DNA of the CDR3 is TGCGCCAGCAGCTTGATACGAGGGCGCGGGAATGAGCAGTTCTTC.

This rearrangement joins TRBV30 to TRBJ1-5; 7 nucleotides align to TRBD1. V was clipped by 3 bases and J by 4 bases; unmatched bases: 3. CDR3 length: 13 amino acids. CDR1 and CDR2 (germline): GTSNPN, SVGIG (reference sequence). The DNA for the CDR3 is TGTGCCTGGAGAAACAGGGGAAATCAGCCCCAGCATTTT. This codes for CAWRNRGNQPQHF.

The gene calls are TRBV27 and TRBJ1-2; TRBD1 aligns across 8 bases. Trimming cost V 7 bases and J 8 bases; bases outside gene matches: 12. Germline V gene sequence: CDR1 MNHEY, CDR2 SMNVEV (reference sequence). The CDR3 covers 14 residues. The CDR3 sequence: CASTPRGAGGGYTF. CDR3 bases: TGTGCCAGCACCCCGAGGGGGGCAGGGGGCGGCTACACCTTC.

J is TRBJ2-2 and V is TRBV3-1 (or the pseudogene TRBV3-2), with TRBD2 matching over 10 bases. Germline CDR1 and CDR2: LGHDT and YNNKEL (reference sequence). J gave up 5 bases and V 5 bases, and 8 bases lay outside the gene matches. This CDR3 contains 16 residues. This CDR3 reads CASSSPRGLATGELFF. DNA for the CDR3: TGTGCCAGCAGCTCCCCTAGGGGACTAGCGACCGGGGAGCTGTTTTTT.

The CDR3, as DNA: TGTGCCACCAGCAGAGCGGTAGCGGGAGGGAATGAGCAGTTCTTC. It encodes CATSRAVAGGNEQFF. V usage is TRBV15 and J usage is TRBJ2-1, with TRBD2 matching over 11 bases. Trimming removed 1 base from V and 7 bases from J; junction bases left unmatched: 3. The CDR3 sequence is 15 residues long. Germline V gene lookup returns CDR1 LNHNV and CDR2 YYDKDF (reference sequence).